Following are 26 T cell receptor beta chains from one sample sequenced in a study of shared clonotypes between healthy human individuals. Repertoires were generated with immunoSEQ multiplex PCR, while TCRdb's copy carries only in-frame clones and drops some. The table has roughly 2.6 million clones, 85% to 95% seen once. The sample taken for sequencing was naive CD4+ T cells sorted from blood. Subset meaning: CD45RA+ positively selected. These receptors came from a man in his late teens or twenties in good health.

In this sample, this clone turned up once. Other DNA variants within this sample encode the same CDR3. The V and J genes are TRBV5-1 and TRBJ1-3; D is undetermined. V lost 0 bases and J 0 bases, leaving 4 bases between the germline ends. Germline values: CDR1 SGHRS, CDR2 YFSETQ. The CDR3 covers 14 residues. CDR3 DNA sequence: TGCGCCAGCAGCTTGGCCGACTCTGGAAACACCATATATTTT. Protein: CASSLADSGNTIYF.

The rearrangement joins TRBV29-1 to TRBJ2-6, with D perhaps TRBD2 (5 bases). The CDR3 runs 18 residues. Trimming pared 0 bases from V and 0 bases from J, leaving 15 bases between. The germline V gene has CDR1 SQVTM and CDR2 ANQGSEA. CDR3 in amino acids: CSVEDLGLPDSGANVLTF. CDR3 in DNA: TGCAGCGTTGAAGATCTAGGACTTCCCGACTCTGGGGCCAACGTCCTGACTTTC.

The V gene is TRBV19, the J gene TRBJ1-1; 7 nucleotides line up with TRBD1. V shed 6 bases, J shed 4 bases, and the junction held 11 bases outside the gene matches. CDR3 length: 15 residues. From germline, CDR1 is LNHDA and CDR2 SQIVND (reference sequence). In DNA, the CDR3 is TGTGCCAGTAGGGGACAGCCCTTGAGCGGCACTGAAGCTTTCTTT. Residues: CASRGQPLSGTEAFF.

This chain uses TRBV5-1 with TRBJ2-1, with 8 bases lining up with TRBD2. The CDR3 has 18 amino acids. Germline-derived CDR1 and CDR2 are SGHRS and YFSETQ. Losses at the gene ends were 3 bases for V and 0 bases for J; bases not matched to a gene: 11. CDR3 protein: CASSWGYLSGNSYNEQFF. DNA of the CDR3: TGCGCCAGCAGCTGGGGCTACCTTAGCGGGAACTCCTACAATGAGCAGTTCTTC.

The chain's CDR3 is CASSPAGQVLNTEAFF. The CDR3 DNA follows: TGTGCCAGCAGCCCGGCGGGACAGGTACTTAACACTGAAGCTTTCTTT. The chain couples TRBV5-5 to TRBJ1-1; 8 bases are shared with TRBD1. The CDR3 consists of 16 residues. The germline V gene encodes CDR1 SGHKS and CDR2 YYEKEE (reference sequence). V was pared by 4 bases and J by 2 bases, with 10 bases of the junction left unmatched. The variable domain in full, with the rest retrieved from reference TRBV5-5 and TRBJ1-1, is DAGVTQSPTHLIKTRGQQVTLRCSPISGHKSVSWYQQVLGQGPQFIFQYYEKEERGRGNFPDRFSARQFPNYSSELNVNALLLGDSALYLCASSPAGQVLNTEAFFGQGTRLTVV.

The CDR3 loop reads CASSNPGLAWEQYF. The CDR3 DNA reads TGTGCCAGCAGTAATCCGGGACTAGCGTGGGAGCAGTACTTC. The V call is TRBV6-5, the J call TRBJ2-7, with 10 nucleotides matching TRBD2. The CDR3 is 14 amino acids. V gave up 5 bases and J gave up 7 bases; unmatched junction bases: 8. The germline gives CDR1 MNHEY, CDR2 SVGAGI.

The V and J genes are TRBV6-1 and TRBJ1-1; the D is unclear. Germline assignment: CDR1 MNHNS and CDR2 SASEGT. The V and J ends lost 0 bases and 1 base respectively, with 21 bases between them. This CDR3 comprises 19 residues. The CDR3 sequence: CASSEANYRFRTTNTEAFF. The CDR3, as DNA: TGTGCCAGCAGTGAAGCGAATTATAGGTTTCGGACCACGAACACTGAAGCTTTCTTT.

This chain connects TRBV5-1 to TRBJ2-5; 9 bases are a match to TRBD2. The germline CDR1 and CDR2 sequences are SGHRS and YFSETQ. The junction had 7 bases not matched to a gene; V was cut back by 4 bases and J by 0 bases. CDR3 length equals 16 residues. This CDR3 is CASSRRTSAYQETQYF. DNA of the CDR3: TGCGCCAGCAGCCGTCGGACTAGCGCGTACCAAGAGACCCAGTACTTC.

A few counts support this clone. The gene calls are TRBV5-4 and TRBJ1-1; D is possibly TRBD1 (6 bases). Trimming took off 3 bases at V and 8 bases at J, with 17 bases between the two ends. The CDR3 covers 14 residues. Germline assignment: CDR1 SGHNT and CDR2 YYREEE (reference sequence). The CDR3: CASSWALPGHEAFF. As DNA, the CDR3 is TGTGCCAGCAGCTGGGCACTTCCGGGACACGAAGCTTTCTTT.

The chain uses TRBV2 and TRBJ1-4; maybe TRBD1 (5 bases). This CDR3 spans 12 amino acids. Looked up from germline, CDR1 is SNHLY and CDR2 is FYNNEI. V lost 2 bases, J lost 10 bases, and 8 bases lay in between. The CDR3 sequence: CASSESTGKLFF. The CDR3 DNA follows: TGTGCCAGCAGTGAATCAACAGGAAAACTGTTTTTT. Full variable domain (missing parts from reference TRBV2 and TRBJ1-4): EPEVTQTPSHQVTQMGQEVILRCVPISNHLYFYWYRQILGQKVEFLVSFYNNEISEKSEIFDDQFSVERPDGSNFTLKIRSTKLEDSAMYFCASSESTGKLFFGSGTQLSVL.

This clone is a singleton in its sample. The V call is TRBV19, the J call TRBJ2-1, with unresolved D. Trimming pared 7 bases from V and 0 bases from J, leaving 13 bases between. The CDR3 sequence is 15 residues long. Germline CDR1 and CDR2: LNHDA and SQIVND (reference sequence). CDR3 sequence reads: CASISTHSSYNEQFF. CDR3 nucleotide sequence: TGTGCCAGTATTTCCACCCATAGCTCCTACAATGAGCAGTTCTTC.

This chain uses TRBV18 with TRBJ2-7, with 9 bases matching TRBD2. CDR1 and CDR2 from the germline V gene are KGHSH and LQKENI. J gave up 6 bases and V 2 bases, and 5 bases lay outside the gene matches. This CDR3 is 14 amino acids long. The CDR3 region is CASSPFASGVEQYF. The CDR3 DNA sequence: TGTGCCAGCTCACCATTTGCTAGCGGGGTCGAGCAGTACTTC.

This rearrangement joins TRBV25-1 to TRBJ1-1, with a possible D match to TRBD1 (5 bases). Germline CDR1 is MGHDK and CDR2 is SYGVNS. V was trimmed by 1 base and J by 4 bases, leaving 13 bases between them. CDR3 length: 15 amino acids. In DNA form, the CDR3 reads TGTGCCAGCAGTGAATCTGGGGTGGGGGGCACTGAAGCTTTCTTT. Its translation is CASSESGVGGTEAFF.

The gene calls are TRBV7-2 and TRBJ2-1, with TRBD1 matching 8 bases. Per germline, CDR1 SGHTA and CDR2 FQGNSA. V gave up 6 bases and J gave up 4 bases; unmatched junction bases: 8. The CDR3 is 15 amino acids. The CDR3 region has the DNA TGTGCCAGCAGAGGCGGGACAGGAGAGTACAATGAGCAGTTCTTC. It translates to CASRGGTGEYNEQFF.

The chain joins TRBV11-2 to TRBJ2-1, with 12 bases fitting TRBD2. Germline V gene data show CDR1 as SGHAT and CDR2 as FQNNGV. This CDR3 has 15 amino acids. The J segment lost 7 bases and the V segment lost 5 bases, leaving 6 bases of the junction unmatched. CDR3 region: CASSQLAGGWNEQFF. The CDR3 DNA is TGTGCCAGCAGCCAGCTAGCGGGGGGGTGGAATGAGCAGTTCTTC.

The rearrangement uses TRBV25-1 and TRBJ2-5; TRBD2 matches 7 bases. The germline V gene encodes CDR1 MGHDK and CDR2 SYGVNS. There are 16 residues in the CDR3. The V segment lost 7 bases and the J segment 5 bases; nucleotides outside the gene matches: 16. This chain's CDR3 is CASKAGNPSRVETQYF. CDR3 DNA: TGTGCCAGCAAAGCGGGGAACCCTAGCCGGGTGGAGACCCAGTACTTC. The full variable domain, with the rest looked up from reference TRBV25-1 and TRBJ2-5, is EADIYQTPRYLVIGTGKKITLECSQTMGHDKMYWYQQDPGMELHLIHYSYGVNSTEKGDLSSESTVSRIRTEHFPLTLESARPSHTSQYLCASKAGNPSRVETQYFGPGTRLLVL.

J is TRBJ2-2 and V is TRBV6-5; D remains unclear. The CDR3 is 12 amino acids. V lost 7 bases and J lost 7, with 10 bases in between. From germline, CDR1 is MNHEY and CDR2 SVGAGI. The CDR3 reads CASTNTGGELFF. The CDR3 DNA sequence: TGTGCCAGCACCAATACGGGCGGGGAGCTGTTTTTT.

The chain joins TRBV5-5 to TRBJ2-7; D might be TRBD2 (6 bases). The length of the CDR3 is 16 residues. CDR1 is SGHKS, CDR2 YYEKEE, per germline (reference sequence). V lost 2 bases and J 2 bases, leaving 17 bases between the germline ends. The CDR3 here is CASSFLIVGGAYEQYF. The CDR3 nucleotides are TGTGCCAGCAGCTTTTTAATTGTTGGAGGGGCCTACGAGCAGTACTTC.

The CDR3 nucleotides are TGTGCCAGCAGCCCCGTGGGTAGCGCCTACGAGCAGTACTTC. This translates into CASSPVGSAYEQYF. The V gene is TRBV7-2, the J gene TRBJ2-7; D is perhaps TRBD2 (5 bases). The CDR3 totals 14 residues. V lost 5 bases to trimming and J lost 2 bases, with 13 bases between them. Germline V gene lookup returns CDR1 SGHTA and CDR2 FQGNSA.

Note on this clone: Other nucleotide sequences from this sample produce the same CDR3. This chain connects TRBV5-1 to TRBJ2-1; 7 bases are shared with TRBD2. The ends lost 2 bases at V and 1 base at J; junction bases unmatched: 3. This CDR3 is 15 amino acids long. In germline, CDR1 is SGHRS, CDR2 YFSETQ. The CDR3 sequence: CASSLGGSSYNEQFF. The DNA for the CDR3 is TGCGCCAGCAGCTTAGGCGGGAGTTCCTACAATGAGCAGTTCTTC.

This clone was observed once. The V call is TRBV7-6, the J call TRBJ2-3; D is uncertain. Germline CDR1 and CDR2: SGHVS and FNYEAQ. V lost 2 bases to trimming and J lost 10 bases, with 10 bases between them. The CDR3 sequence is 12 residues long. The CDR3 loop reads CASSLRFEAQYF. For the CDR3, the DNA is TGTGCCAGCAGCTTAAGGTTTGAGGCGCAGTATTTT.

The chain joins TRBV19 to TRBJ1-5; 8 nucleotides align to TRBD1. The CDR3 contains 17 residues. The V segment lost 6 bases and the J segment 1 base; nucleotides outside the gene matches: 11. Germline assignment: CDR1 LNHDA and CDR2 SQIVND (reference sequence). This chain's CDR3 is CASRVTDRALSNQPQHF. CDR3 bases: TGTGCCAGTAGGGTCACGGACAGGGCACTGAGCAATCAGCCCCAGCATTTT.

The chain employs TRBV28 and TRBJ2-4; TRBD2 matches 12 bases. The CDR3 is 18 amino acids. V lost 4 bases, J lost 0 bases, and 7 bases stayed unmatched. CDR1 is MDHEN, CDR2 SYDVKM, per germline. CDR3 protein: CASSYLAGGGVAKNIQYF. The CDR3 DNA reads TGTGCCAGCAGTTATCTAGCGGGGGGGGGCGTAGCCAAAAACATTCAGTACTTC.

This clone has only one observation. The V gene is TRBV7-8, the J gene TRBJ2-1, with TRBD2 matching over 7 bases. The CDR3 length is 16 residues. Germline CDR1 reads SGHVS; CDR2 reads FQNEAQ. The V segment lost 1 base and the J segment 2 bases; nucleotides outside the gene matches: 5. This chain's CDR3 is CASSLVGGDTYNEQFF. CDR3 in DNA: TGTGCCAGCAGCTTAGTGGGGGGGGATACCTACAATGAGCAGTTCTTC.

This chain uses TRBV19 with TRBJ1-1; no definite D call. This CDR3 is 12 amino acids long. Germline CDR1 LNHDA, CDR2 SQIVND (reference sequence). Trimming took 5 bases from V and 0 from J, leaving 4 bases between them. CDR3 amino acids: CASSSVNTEAFF. The CDR3 DNA sequence: TGTGCCAGTAGTTCAGTGAACACTGAAGCTTTCTTT.

This sequence joins TRBV11-2 and TRBJ2-2; 9 nucleotides agree with TRBD1. The CDR3 extends over 18 amino acids. With V trimmed by 4 bases and J by 3 bases, 12 bases remained unmatched. Germline loops: CDR1 SGHAT, CDR2 FQNNGV. Written as DNA, the CDR3 is TGTGCCAGCAGCTCCGACCCGGACAGGGGACGATACACCGGGGAGCTGTTTTTT. Protein sequence: CASSSDPDRGRYTGELFF.